Included here is one TCR beta chain sequence, with context. Clones were sequenced by immunoSEQ multiplex PCR, and TCRdb holds only the in-frame ones, with some missing. The table has about 72,000 clones, 80% to 90% seen once. The data are from a study of neoadjuvant anti-PD-1 for oral cavity cancer. Stated time point: after neoadjuvant nivolumab, at surgical resection. Patients were newly diagnosed with stage II-IVA oral cavity squamous cell carcinoma without prior systemic or radiation treatment. Looked up from germline, CDR1 is SGHTA and CDR2 is FQGNSA. V trimming: 3 bases; J trimming: 5 bases; junction bases outside the gene matches: 4. The CDR3 covers 15 residues.

Material: PBMCs, obtained after nivolumab (anti-PD-1) treatment. The chain has TRBV7-2 and TRBJ1-4; TRBD1 matches at 9 bases. The TCR was taken from a person aged 35 to 85 with oral cavity squamous cell carcinoma. The CDR3 reads CASSFTGTGNEKLFF. DNA for the CDR3: TGTGCCAGCAGCTTCACCGGGACAGGGAATGAAAAACTGTTTTTT. Using reference TRBV7-2 and TRBJ1-4 for the parts outside the CDR3, the full variable domain is GAGVSQSPSNKVTEKGKDVELRCDPISGHTALYWYRQSLGQGLEFLIYFQGNSAPDKSGLPSDRFSAERTGGSVSTLTIQRTQQEDSAVYLCASSFTGTGNEKLFFGSGTQLSVL.